This is a list of T cell receptor beta chains from one sample in a study of Ad26.COV2.S vaccination and SARS-CoV-2 variants. Libraries were prepared by immunoSEQ multiplex PCR; TCRdb keeps only in-frame clonotypes and omits some of them. The repertoire holds fewer than 900,000 clones, with roughly nine tenths as singletons. Sample: peripheral blood, taken in a trial of Ad26.COV2.S vaccine versus placebo. The receptors come from a person aged 18-65 years who received the Ad26.COV2.S COVID-19 vaccine or a placebo. The CDR3 runs from the conserved cysteine through the conserved F or W. Each record gives: J gene, V gene, clone size, D gene, CDR3 length, CDR3 DNA, CDR3 protein. A D gene is named only where the DNA matches it firmly. Not every row has a clone size; where given, it reads once, few, many or a size class.

TRBJ2-7,TRBV19,NA,NA,15,TGTGCCAGTAGTATTGTGTCAGAGGCATCCTACGAGCAGTACTTC,CASSIVSEASYEQYF
TRBJ1-3,TRBV7-3,NA,NA,13,TGTGCCAGCAGCGTGGGCCCCGGAAACACCATATATTTT,CASSVGPGNTIYF
TRBJ2-7,TRBV19,NA,TRBD2,15,TGTGCCAGTAGTGTTCCGGGACTAGGCACCTACGAGCAGTACTTC,CASSVPGLGTYEQYF
TRBJ1-2,TRBV12-5,NA,NA,12,TGTGCTAGTGGTCAGAATTCGGGTGGCTACACCTTC,CASGQNSGGYTF
TRBJ1-6,TRBV6-5,NA,NA,15,TGTGCCAGCAGACCTGGGACTACAACGAATTCACCCCTCCACTTT,CASRPGTTTNSPLHF
TRBJ2-3,TRBV30,NA,NA,14,TGTGCCTGGAGTTCCGACTGGCCCCCAGATACGCAGTATTTT,CAWSSDWPPDTQYF
TRBJ2-3,TRBV5-5,NA,NA,15,TGTGCCAGCAGCTGGGGAGTGCTTAACACAGATACGCAGTATTTT,CASSWGVLNTDTQYF
TRBJ2-5,TRBV5-1,NA,TRBD2,14,TGCGCCAGCAGCTTGGAGGGCGGGGGAGAGACCCAGTACTTC,CASSLEGGGETQYF
TRBJ2-7,TRBV10-3,NA,NA,12,TGTGCCATCAGTGAGTCGAAAGTCGAGCAGTACTTC,CAISESKVEQYF
TRBJ2-2,TRBV4-2,NA,NA,16,TGTGCCAGCAGCCAAGAGGTTCACAGTGGCACCGGGGAGCTGTTTTTT,CASSQEVHSGTGELFF
TRBJ2-1,TRBV19,NA,TRBD2,13,TGTGCCAGTAGTATCGTGCGGGAGGGTGAGCAGTTCTTC,CASSIVREGEQFF
TRBJ2-7,TRBV10-1,NA,TRBD1,19,TGCGCCGAGACACGCCTCGGGACAGGGCCCCAGGCTCCCTCCTACGAGCAGTACTTC,CAETRLGTGPQAPSYEQYF
TRBJ2-1,TRBV29-1,NA,NA,13,TGCAGCGTTGGGACTTTTTCCTACAATGAGCAGTTCTTC,CSVGTFSYNEQFF
TRBJ2-2,TRBV24-1,NA,NA,17,TGTGCCACCAGTGATTTTTTAGGGAATCGGGCCACCGGGGAGCTGTTTTTT,CATSDFLGNRATGELFF
TRBJ2-2,TRBV2,NA,TRBD1,14,TGTGCCAGCGAGGGGGCGCGAGTGACCGGGGAGCTGTTTTTT,CASEGARVTGELFF
TRBJ1-5,TRBV3-1/TRBV3-2,NA,NA,15,TGTGCCCTCAGCTCTGGAGGAGATAGCAATCAGCCCCAGCATTTT,CALSSGGDSNQPQHF
TRBJ2-3,TRBV19,NA,NA,16,TGTGCCAGTAACGACGCCGGGACTTCTCGCACAGATACGCAGTATTTT,CASNDAGTSRTDTQYF
TRBJ1-1,TRBV10-1,NA,TRBD1,15,TGCGCCAGCAGCGGGACAGGCCTTGGCACTGGGGAAGCTTTCTTT,CASSGTGLGTGEAFF
TRBJ2-7,TRBV19,NA,NA,14,TGTGCCAGTAGTATTTGGGGGTTCTCCTACGAGCAGTACTTC,CASSIWGFSYEQYF
TRBJ2-1,TRBV10-3,NA,NA,14,TGTGCCATCAGTGGAGGGAGCTCCTACAATGAGCAGTTCTTC,CAISGGSSYNEQFF
TRBJ1-4,TRBV5-1,NA,NA,12,TGCGCCAGCAGCTTATTAGGTGAAAAACTGTTTTTT,CASSLLGEKLFF
TRBJ1-2,TRBV5-3,NA,TRBD1,14,TGTGCCAGAAGGTCCGGGACAGGTCAATATGGCTACACCTTC,CARRSGTGQYGYTF
TRBJ2-1,TRBV7-9,NA,NA,13,TGTGCCAGCAGCGGGGGGTCCTACAATGAGCAGTTCTTC,CASSGGSYNEQFF
TRBJ2-3,TRBV20-1,NA,NA,11,TGCAGTAATACCCACACAGATACGCAGTATTTT,CSNTHTDTQYF
TRBJ2-3,TRBV5-1,NA,NA,13,TGCGCCAGCAGCTTTGAGATCACAGATACGCAGTATTTT,CASSFEITDTQYF
TRBJ1-3,TRBV7-7,NA,NA,17,TGTGCTAGCAGCTTAGCTCTGGCCCGTGACTCTGGAAACACCATATATTTT,CASSLALARDSGNTIYF
TRBJ2-3,TRBV6-5,NA,NA,15,TGTGCCAGCACCCTTCGGACACCCAGCACAGATACGCAGTATTTT,CASTLRTPSTDTQYF
TRBJ2-1,TRBV7-3,NA,NA,13,TGTGCCAGCAGCTTAACTCTCGAGAATGAGCAGTTCTTC,CASSLTLENEQFF
TRBJ1-6,TRBV6-1,few,TRBD1,15,TGTGCCAGCAGTGAAGACAGGGGGAACAATTCACCCCTCCACTTT,CASSEDRGNNSPLHF
TRBJ2-5,TRBV6-2/TRBV6-3,NA,NA,14,TGTGCCAGCAGTCCAGGGGTCCTCCGTGGGACCCAGTACTTC,CASSPGVLRGTQYF
TRBJ1-5,TRBV4-3,NA,NA,15,TGCGCCAGCAGCCCCAGTGGGGGGACGAATCAGCCCCAGCATTTT,CASSPSGGTNQPQHF
TRBJ1-5,TRBV7-9,once,TRBD1,15,TGTGCCAGCAGCTTGGGGACAGGGTTTAATCAGCCCCAGCATTTT,CASSLGTGFNQPQHF
TRBJ2-7,TRBV7-2,NA,NA,12,TGTGCCAGCAGCTTCAGGAACTACGAGCAGTACTTC,CASSFRNYEQYF
TRBJ2-2,TRBV4-1,NA,TRBD2,18,TGCGCCAGCAGCCTGGGACTAGCGGGGGGAGTGAACACCGGGGAGCTGTTTTTT,CASSLGLAGGVNTGELFF
TRBJ2-3,TRBV6-5,NA,NA,15,TGTGCCAGCTCAAATCCCAGGGCCGGGACAGATACGCAGTATTTT,CASSNPRAGTDTQYF
TRBJ2-3,TRBV19,NA,NA,12,TGTGCCAGTAGTCCAAGGGAGGATACGCAGTATTTT,CASSPREDTQYF
TRBJ1-2,TRBV6-5,NA,NA,13,TGTGCCAGCAGTTACTTGCGGGGCTATGGCTACACCTTC,CASSYLRGYGYTF
TRBJ2-2,TRBV19,NA,NA,18,TGTGCCAGTAGTATTGGACACCTTTACATTCCGAACACCGGGGAGCTGTTTTTT,CASSIGHLYIPNTGELFF
TRBJ2-4,TRBV10-2,NA,NA,13,TGCGCCAGCAGTGAGCAGGGCGAAAACATTCAGTACTTC,CASSEQGENIQYF
TRBJ1-4,TRBV18,NA,NA,12,TGTGCCAGCTCACCCCTCGGGGAAAAACTGTTTTTT,CASSPLGEKLFF
TRBJ1-1,TRBV7-7,NA,TRBD1,14,TGTGCTAGCAGCCCACTACAGGGGGCCCCTGAAGCTTTCTTT,CASSPLQGAPEAFF
TRBJ2-5,TRBV6-5,NA,TRBD1,13,TGTGCCAGCAGCCCCCGGGACAGCCACACCCAGTACTTC,CASSPRDSHTQYF
TRBJ2-3,TRBV29-1,NA,TRBD2,14,TGCAGCGTTGAGGGGCTAGCGGGAATTAATACGCAGTATTTT,CSVEGLAGINTQYF
TRBJ2-4,TRBV7-9,once,TRBD2,16,TGTGCCAGCAGCTACGGACTAGCGGGAGGGTGGGACATTCAGTACTTC,CASSYGLAGGWDIQYF
TRBJ1-1,TRBV29-1,few,NA,13,TGCAGCGTTGAAGATAAAGGGAGCACTGAAGCTTTCTTT,CSVEDKGSTEAFF
TRBJ2-1,TRBV18,NA,NA,14,TGTGCCAGCTCACCACGGGACAACTACAATGAGCAGTTCTTC,CASSPRDNYNEQFF
TRBJ1-5,TRBV19,NA,TRBD1,16,TGTGCCAGTAGTCCTCAGGGACAGGGGATCCGTCAGCCCCAGCATTTT,CASSPQGQGIRQPQHF
TRBJ1-4,TRBV12-3/TRBV12-4,NA,NA,13,TGTGCCAGCAGCGGCGGGAACCGCGAAAAACTGTTTTTT,CASSGGNREKLFF